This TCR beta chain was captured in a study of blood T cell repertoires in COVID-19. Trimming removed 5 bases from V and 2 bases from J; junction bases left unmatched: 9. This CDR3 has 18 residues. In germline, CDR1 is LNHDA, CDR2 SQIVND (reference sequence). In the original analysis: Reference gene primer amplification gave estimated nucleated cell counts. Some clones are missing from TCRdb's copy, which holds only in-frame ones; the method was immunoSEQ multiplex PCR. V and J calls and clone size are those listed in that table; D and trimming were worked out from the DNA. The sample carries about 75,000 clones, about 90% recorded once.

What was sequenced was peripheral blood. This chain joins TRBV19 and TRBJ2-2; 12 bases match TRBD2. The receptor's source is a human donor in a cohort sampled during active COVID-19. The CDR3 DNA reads TGTGCCAGTAGTCTGCTCGGACTAGCGGGGACCAACACCGGGGAGCTGTTTTTT. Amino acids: CASSLLGLAGTNTGELFF.